The 16 T cell receptor beta chains reported below all come from one sample, sequenced in a study of vaccination and CD4 T cells after COVID-19. Cultured CD4+ T-cell DNA underwent Oncomine TCR Beta short-read sequencing. TCRdb re-analysed the PCR reads in MiXCR, keeping a single row per CDR3 protein. The sample has some 11,000 distinct CDR3 sequences, 50% to 60% seen once. Their cognate antigens are unknown. The treatment here: approximately 10-day PBMC culture with coronavirus spike peptide pools or control peptides (ViraFEST assay). The source material was CD4+ T cells from blood, cultured in vitro. These receptors all stem from a human donor who had recovered from COVID-19.

V and J are TRBV18 and TRBJ2-4; weak D call: TRBD2 (5 bases). Germline CDR1 is KGHSH and CDR2 is LQKENI. This CDR3 spans 15 amino acids. Trimming cost V 0 bases and J 1 base, with 7 bases left between them. CDR3 sequence: CASSPPVAAKNIQYF. The CDR3 DNA sequence: TGTGCCAGCTCACCACCTGTAGCGGCCAAAAACATTCAGTACTTC.

The chain combines TRBV4-2 with TRBJ1-1, with a tentative D call TRBD1 (6 bases). CDR1 is LGHNA and CDR2 is YNFKEQ in the germline V gene. V was clipped by 5 bases and J by 4 bases, with 17 bases between them. CDR3 length equals 15 residues. This CDR3 is CASSEHRDRSTEAFF. Written as DNA, the CDR3 is TGTGCCAGCAGCGAACACAGGGATCGCAGCACTGAAGCTTTCTTT.

V usage is TRBV10-3 and J usage is TRBJ2-7; 11 nucleotides align to TRBD2. After removal of 6 bases from V and 1 base from J, the junction contained 17 bases not matched to a gene. This CDR3 is built from 19 residues. CDR1 and CDR2 (germline): ENHRY, SYGVKD. The CDR3 reads CAIREAGLAGGPLSYEQYF. CDR3 in DNA: TGTGCCATCAGGGAAGCCGGGCTAGCGGGGGGCCCTCTATCCTACGAGCAGTACTTC.

V and J are TRBV20-1 and TRBJ2-7; no firm D call. The ends were cut back, 3 bases at V and 1 base at J, with 7 bases in the middle. Looked up from germline, CDR1 is DFQATT and CDR2 is SNEGSKA (reference sequence). The length of the CDR3 is 12 residues. The CDR3 reads CSARASSYEQYF. The CDR3 bases are TGCAGTGCTAGGGCTTCATCCTACGAGCAGTACTTC.

The genes are TRBV5-6 and TRBJ1-2; no firm D call. V was pared by 1 base and J by 13 bases, with 17 bases between. The CDR3 extends over 13 amino acids. Germline V gene data show CDR1 as SGHDT and CDR2 as YYEEEE. Written as DNA, the CDR3 is TGTGCCAGCAGCTTGTGGGCGGCAGGCGGGTGCACCTTC. This encodes CASSLWAAGGCTF.

This clonotype was recorded only once. The chain employs TRBV4-2 and TRBJ1-5; D unclear. CDR1 is LGHNA, CDR2 YNFKEQ, per germline. V lost 0 bases and J 0 bases, leaving 6 bases between the germline ends. This CDR3 contains 15 residues. CDR3 loop: CASSQDNFSNQPQHF. CDR3 DNA sequence: TGTGCCAGCAGCCAAGATAACTTTAGCAATCAGCCCCAGCATTTT.

The chain recombines TRBV7-9 with TRBJ1-1; TRBD1 might be the D (6 bases). Trimming pared 1 base from V and 1 base from J, leaving 13 bases between. This CDR3 contains 16 residues. Germline V gene lookup returns CDR1 SEHNR and CDR2 FQNEAQ (reference sequence). CDR3 amino acids: CASSLGGGQTNTEAFF. The CDR3 DNA reads TGTGCCAGCAGCTTAGGGGGGGGACAAACGAACACTGAAGCTTTCTTT.

The chain uses TRBV29-1 and TRBJ2-7; possibly TRBD2 for D (7 bases). Germline assignment: CDR1 SQVTM and CDR2 ANQGSEA. The CDR3 is 16 residues long. V was shortened by 4 bases and J by 0 bases, with 19 bases between the two germline ends. This CDR3 reads CSVGRGAGDSSYEQYF. CDR3 bases: TGCAGCGTTGGTCGGGGGGCGGGTGATAGCTCCTACGAGCAGTACTTC.

V and J are TRBV2 and TRBJ2-5; tentative D call: TRBD2 (6 bases). Germline V CDR1 and CDR2: SNHLY, FYNNEI. V lost 6 bases, J lost 7 bases, and 18 bases lay in between. The CDR3 is 14 amino acids. The CDR3: CASRDRDFRGTQYF. Written as DNA, the CDR3 is TGTGCCAGCAGGGATAGGGACTTTCGGGGGACCCAGTACTTC.

The CDR3 protein is CSAPYLGAGTDTQYF. In DNA, the CDR3 is TGCAGTGCGCCCTACCTGGGGGCAGGCACAGATACGCAGTATTTT. The rearrangement joins TRBV20-1 to TRBJ2-3; TRBD1 might be the D (6 bases). Germline lookup yields CDR1 DFQATT and CDR2 SNEGSKA (reference sequence). Trimming took 6 bases from V and 1 from J, leaving 17 bases between them. The CDR3 is 15 amino acids.

The rearrangement joins TRBV6-1 to TRBJ1-1, with D possibly being TRBD1 (6 bases). Germline lookup yields CDR1 MNHNS and CDR2 SASEGT. The CDR3 spans 18 residues. V was pared by 5 bases and J by 2 bases, with 24 bases between. The CDR3 region has the DNA TGTGCCAGCAGTCGACCCCCGAAAACGATTGGGGGCAACACTGAAGCTTTCTTT. Translated, it gives CASSRPPKTIGGNTEAFF.

This clonotype was counted a few times. The chain is built from TRBV6-1 and TRBJ2-7; 7 bases are a match to TRBD1. This CDR3 has 14 amino acids. The V and J ends lost 6 bases and 3 bases, in that order; junction bases with no gene match: 8. Germline assignment: CDR1 MNHNS and CDR2 SASEGT. The CDR3 DNA reads TGTGCCAGCAGAACCGGGACAGCGGTCTACGAGCAGTACTTC. Its translation is CASRTGTAVYEQYF.

The chain couples TRBV30 to TRBJ1-6; a weak D match, TRBD1 (6 bases). This CDR3 contains 14 residues. From germline, CDR1 is GTSNPN and CDR2 SVGIG (reference sequence). V was trimmed by 3 bases and J by 9 bases, leaving 15 bases between them. The CDR3 coding sequence is TGTGCCTGGAGAGTAACAGGGCCGGGTTCACCCCTCCACTTT. Encoded protein: CAWRVTGPGSPLHF.

The V call is TRBV6-1, the J call TRBJ1-2; tentatively, D is TRBD1 (6 bases). The CDR3 covers 11 residues. Germline V gene data show CDR1 as MNHNS and CDR2 as SASEGT. CDR3 sequence (DNA): TGTGCTATTCAGGGGTTGTATGGCTACACCTTC. This translates into CAIQGLYGYTF.

The J gene is TRBJ1-3, the V gene TRBV6-1, with a tentative D call TRBD1 (5 bases). The germline V and J ends were trimmed by 8 bases and 4 bases, with 12 bases remaining between them. Per germline, CDR1 MNHNS and CDR2 SASEGT. The CDR3 spans 13 residues. The CDR3: CASGTQQGNTIYF. The CDR3 region has the DNA TGTGCCAGCGGGACCCAGCAGGGAAACACCATATATTTT.

This clonotype has just a few counts. The chain carries TRBV7-8 and TRBJ2-1; 12 bases map to TRBD2. The germline V gene encodes CDR1 SGHVS and CDR2 FQNEAQ. The CDR3 covers 16 residues. V lost 2 bases and J lost 8; bases outside the gene matches: 7. CDR3 loop: CASSLLSSGRAHEQFF. The CDR3 DNA reads TGTGCCAGCAGCTTATTGTCTAGCGGGAGGGCCCATGAGCAGTTCTTC.